This TCR beta chain derives from a study of blood T cell repertoires in COVID-19. Study information: Specimens from acute and convalescent COVID-19 originated in the United States, Italy and Spain. The analysed material was cDNA or gDNA that came from T cells, B-cell-depleted T cells, or PBMCs.

As processed by the authors: Reference gene primer amplification yielded estimated nucleated cell counts. TCRdb keeps only in-frame clones here, not all; method: immunoSEQ multiplex PCR. V, J and clone size derive from that table, while D and trimming were established from the DNA sequence. The repertoire holds approximately 210,000 clones, with about 92% as singletons. Germline lookup yields CDR1 SNHLY and CDR2 FYNNEI. With 4 bases removed from V and 0 bases from J, the gap between germline ends came to 10 bases. There are 15 residues in the CDR3. Sequencing was performed on peripheral blood. The receptor was derived from a man aged 25 to 40 with acute or convalescent COVID-19. The genes are TRBV2 and TRBJ2-1; D is undetermined. CDR3 protein: CASSATIHSYNEQFF. The CDR3 DNA is TGTGCCAGCAGTGCTACTATTCACTCCTACAATGAGCAGTTCTTC.